These 22 T cell receptor beta chains were all obtained from the same sample, sequenced in a study of T-cell reconstitution after alpha-beta-depleted transplantation in children. Preparation of the TCRbeta library involved a method that used unique molecular identifiers. A single record per CDR3 protein comes from TCRdb applying MiXCR to the PCR reads. Among 440,000 or so distinct CDR3 sequences listed, around 9.9% were seen once. Here the sequenced sample was PBMCs from the stem cell graft donor, taken from the stem cell graft. The receptors come from a human donor who donated a stem cell graft to a child with acute myeloid leukemia.

This chain joins TRBV10-3 and TRBJ2-1; possible D gene TRBD1, 6 bases. The germline V gene has CDR1 ENHRY and CDR2 SYGVKD. Trimming stripped 4 bases from V and 9 bases from J, with 16 bases between. This CDR3 has 14 amino acids. The CDR3 nucleotides read TGTGCCATCAGTGGAATGAAGTCACAGGGTGAGCAGTTCTTC. Protein: CAISGMKSQGEQFF.

V gene TRBV2 combines with J gene TRBJ2-5; no definite D call. Germline CDR1 and CDR2: SNHLY and FYNNEI. The CDR3 has 13 amino acids. Trimming removed 5 bases at V and 2 bases at J, with 9 bases between. Here the CDR3 reads CASSFYLQETQYF. CDR3 nucleotide sequence: TGTGCCAGCAGTTTCTACTTACAAGAGACCCAGTACTTC.

The chain joins TRBV20-1 to TRBJ1-4; the D gene is possibly TRBD1 (5 bases). Germline V gene data show CDR1 as DFQATT and CDR2 as SNEGSKA (reference sequence). This CDR3 contains 13 residues. V was trimmed by 6 bases and J by 3 bases, leaving 11 bases between them. CDR3 coding DNA: TGCAGTGCAGAACAGGAGGCTAATGAAAAACTGTTTTTT. Residues: CSAEQEANEKLFF.

This clonotype was seen a handful of times. DNA for the CDR3: TGTGCCAGCATTGGGGACAGTGGCTACACCTTC. Translating it yields CASIGDSGYTF. This chain connects TRBV12-3 or TRBV12-4 to TRBJ1-2; 7 bases align to TRBD1. J was trimmed by 7 bases and V by 7 bases; bases with no gene match: 3. CDR3 size: 11 residues.

This sequence joins TRBV3-1 and TRBJ2-5, with a tentative D call TRBD2 (5 bases). Germline CDR1 and CDR2: LGHDT and YNNKEL (reference sequence). Deletions cut 0 bases from V and 7 bases from J, with 15 bases between. The CDR3 covers 15 residues. CDR3 amino acids: CASSQDEGSSGTQYF. CDR3 DNA sequence: TGTGCCAGCAGCCAAGATGAGGGCTCCTCGGGGACCCAGTACTTC.

This clonotype was counted a few times. This chain joins TRBV4-1 and TRBJ2-2; 10 bases agree with TRBD1. The germline V gene has CDR1 MGHRA and CDR2 YSYEKL. The CDR3 totals 16 residues. Trimming removed 1 base from V and 3 bases from J; junction bases left unmatched: 2. The CDR3 nucleotides read TGCGCCAGCAGCCAAGGGGACAGGGGAGACACCGGGGAGCTGTTTTTT. Residues: CASSQGDRGDTGELFF.

J is TRBJ2-1 and V is TRBV12-3 or TRBV12-4; 9 nucleotides align to TRBD1. The CDR3 runs to 16 residues. V lost 6 bases to trimming and J lost 9 bases; unmatched junction nucleotides: 15. CDR3 DNA: TGTGCCAGCAGCCGCCCCGGGACAGGGCGGCTGGGTGAGCAGTTCTTC. Protein: CASSRPGTGRLGEQFF.

The CDR3 DNA reads TGTGCCAGCAGTTACTCCGGGGAAGCTTTCTTT. Translation: CASSYSGEAFF. V usage is TRBV6-2 or TRBV6-3 and J usage is TRBJ1-1; D gene ambiguous. Germline loops: CDR1 MNHEY, CDR2 SVGEGT. This CDR3 region has 11 residues. The V end lost 0 bases, the J end lost 8 bases, and 4 bases lay between the germline ends.

This clonotype occurred a few times. The genes are TRBV11-2 and TRBJ2-2; possible D gene TRBD1, 6 bases. CDR3 length equals 17 residues. Germline V gives CDR1 SGHAT, CDR2 FQNNGV. With 4 bases removed from V and 3 bases from J, the gap between germline ends came to 18 bases. Here the CDR3 DNA reads TGTGCCAGCAGCTCCCTTGGTGACAGGCCCCACACCGGGGAGCTGTTTTTT. Translated, it gives CASSSLGDRPHTGELFF.

V usage is TRBV6-1 and J usage is TRBJ2-3, with D uncertain. V lost 6 bases to trimming and J lost 0 bases, with 16 bases between them. The CDR3 has 16 amino acids. Germline V gene lookup returns CDR1 MNHNS and CDR2 SASEGT. CDR3 loop: CASRKNSHLSTDTQYF. CDR3 nucleotide sequence: TGTGCCAGCAGAAAGAATAGCCACCTTAGCACAGATACGCAGTATTTT.

This clonotype showed up many times. The rearrangement uses TRBV9 and TRBJ2-1; unclear D gene. The V gene's germline CDR1 is SGDLS and CDR2 YYNGEE. V was trimmed by 3 bases and J by 9 bases, leaving 4 bases between them. CDR3 length: 10 residues. The CDR3 coding sequence is TGTGCCAGCAGCGGAGGTGAGCAGTTCTTC. This translates into CASSGGEQFF. The entire variable domain, with the rest obtained from reference TRBV9 and TRBJ2-1, is as follows: DSGVTQTPKHLITATGQRVTLRCSPRSGDLSVYWYQQSLDQGLQFLIQYYNGEERAKGNILERFSAQQFPDLHSELNLSSLELGDSALYFCASSGGEQFFGPGTRLTVL.

J is TRBJ2-2 and V is TRBV7-3, with D possibly TRBD2 on 6 matching bases. The V end was cut by 2 bases, the J end by 2 bases, with 15 bases between. Germline-derived CDR1 and CDR2 are SGHTA and FQGTGA. The CDR3 is 17 residues long. CDR3 coding DNA: TGTGCCAGCAGCTTATTTGGAGGGTGGATTAACACCGGGGAGCTGTTTTTT. As protein: CASSLFGGWINTGELFF.

This clonotype was recorded many times. This sequence joins TRBV4-3 and TRBJ2-1; TRBD2 matches at 8 bases. The CDR3 loop spans 14 amino acids. The trim removed 1 base at V and 8 bases at J, leaving 4 bases unmatched. From germline, CDR1 is LGHNA and CDR2 YSLEER. The CDR3, as DNA: TGCGCCAGCAGCCAAGGGGGACTAGGGGATGAGCAGTTCTTC. It translates to CASSQGGLGDEQFF.

This clonotype was seen only a few times. The chain couples TRBV29-1 to TRBJ1-5; D unclear. Germline loops: CDR1 SQVTM, CDR2 ANQGSEA. The V end was cut by 6 bases, the J end by 4 bases, with 22 bases between. There are 16 residues in the CDR3. The chain's CDR3 is CSVAPQTALRNQPQHF. For the CDR3, the DNA is TGCAGCGTCGCCCCCCAAACGGCCCTAAGAAATCAGCCCCAGCATTTT. The whole variable domain, remainder taken from reference TRBV29-1 and TRBJ1-5, is SAVISQKPSRDICQRGTSLTIQCQVDSQVTMMFWYRQQPGQSLTLIATANQGSEATYESGFVIDKFPISRPNLTFSTLTVSNMSPEDSSIYLCSVAPQTALRNQPQHFGDGTRLSIL.

The V and J genes are TRBV12-3 or TRBV12-4 and TRBJ2-5, with 8 positions matching TRBD1. The CDR3 is 14 residues long. The V gene end was trimmed by 7 bases and the J gene end by 1 base; junction bases not matched to a gene: 5. CDR3 region: CASTQTGAQETQYF. The CDR3 DNA is TGTGCCAGCACCCAGACAGGGGCCCAAGAGACCCAGTACTTC.

This clonotype turned up a few times. CDR3: CASSGGQSNEKLFF. The DNA of the CDR3 is TGCGCCAGCAGCGGGGGACAGAGTAATGAAAAACTGTTTTTT. The chain recombines TRBV5-1 with TRBJ1-4; 7 bases agree with TRBD1. Germline V gives CDR1 SGHRS, CDR2 YFSETQ. The CDR3 has 14 amino acids. The J segment lost 4 bases and the V segment lost 4 bases, leaving 4 bases of the junction unmatched.

The rearrangement uses TRBV4-3 and TRBJ2-7; D may be TRBD1 (6 bases). Trimming left V 0 bases short and J 0 bases short, with 12 bases between. This CDR3 is built from 16 residues. Per the germline V gene, CDR1 is LGHNA and CDR2 is YSLEER. CDR3 sequence (DNA): TGCGCCAGCAGCCAAGACGGGACAATGAGCTCCTACGAGCAGTACTTC. It translates to CASSQDGTMSSYEQYF.

The rearrangement uses TRBV6-2 or TRBV6-3 and TRBJ2-7, with D tentatively TRBD2 (6 bases). Germline loops: CDR1 MNHEY, CDR2 SVGEGT. The CDR3 length is 16 residues. V was cut by 0 bases and J by 0 bases, with 12 bases left in between. In nucleotides, the CDR3 is TGTGCCAGCAGTTACTCCTCTAGCGCGACCTCCTACGAGCAGTACTTC. Translated: CASSYSSSATSYEQYF.

This clonotype has a handful of counts. The genes are TRBV6-4 and TRBJ2-3; TRBD2 aligns across 7 bases. V dropped 4 bases and J dropped 3; count of bases not matched to a gene: 4. The CDR3 is made up of 14 amino acids. Germline assignment: CDR1 MRHNA and CDR2 SNTAGT. For the CDR3, the DNA is TGTGCCAGCAGTGCGAGCGGGATTACAGATACGCAGTATTTT. Translating it yields CASSASGITDTQYF.

This clonotype was counted only a few times. The chain uses TRBV29-1 and TRBJ2-5; 8 bases line up with TRBD2. This CDR3 has 15 residues. The trim removed 7 bases at V and 4 bases at J, leaving 14 bases unmatched. Looked up from germline, CDR1 is SQVTM and CDR2 is ANQGSEA. CDR3 coding DNA: TGCAGCGGCACGACGGGGGGGGCATTTGGAGAGACCCAGTACTTC. Its protein is CSGTTGGAFGETQYF.

The gene calls are TRBV5-1 and TRBJ2-4; 8 bases agree with TRBD2. After removal of 4 bases from V and 6 bases from J, the junction contained 12 bases not matched to a gene. The CDR3 consists of 16 residues. Germline lookup yields CDR1 SGHRS and CDR2 YFSETQ. CDR3 region: CASSPGRGGIPNIQYF. CDR3 sequence (DNA): TGCGCCAGCAGCCCGGGCCGGGGGGGTATTCCAAACATTCAGTACTTC.

A few counts support this clonotype. This chain links TRBV20-1 with TRBJ1-2; D is perhaps TRBD1 (5 bases). The V end lost 6 bases, the J end lost 4 bases, and 18 bases lay between the germline ends. CDR1 is DFQATT, CDR2 SNEGSKA, per germline (reference sequence). This CDR3 has 14 amino acids. The CDR3 spells CSAITGQGTYGYTF. CDR3 bases: TGCAGTGCCATAACCGGGCAGGGTACCTATGGCTACACCTTC.